These 16 T cell receptor beta chains share one sample of origin, sequenced in a study of T cell responses to AZD1222 COVID-19 vaccine. The protocol was immunoSEQ multiplex PCR, while the TCRdb copy is restricted to in-frame clones and leaves out a portion. The table has some 150,000 clones, around nine tenths seen once. The sequences come from peripheral blood, collected on day 0 of AZD1222 vaccination. All receptors derive from an adult in good health.

The chain links TRBV12-3 or TRBV12-4 to TRBJ1-1; no clear D gene. This CDR3 spans 13 amino acids. V dropped 3 bases and J dropped 3 bases, with 8 bases sitting between them. This CDR3 reads CASSFFEDTEAFF. CDR3 coding DNA: TGTGCCAGCAGTTTCTTTGAGGACACTGAAGCTTTCTTT.

This clone has just one count. The rearrangement links TRBV20-1 to TRBJ2-1; D remains ambiguous. The CDR3 is made up of 8 amino acids. Germline CDR1 is DFQATT and CDR2 is SNEGSKA (reference sequence). CDR3 bases: TGCAGAGGAAATGAGCAGTTCTTC. It is translated as CRGNEQFF.

The chain's CDR3 is CAWSVGGLDYEQYF. CDR3 DNA: TGTGCCTGGAGTGTGGGCGGGTTGGATTACGAGCAGTACTTC. The rearrangement links TRBV30 to TRBJ2-7, with D perhaps matching TRBD2 (5 bases). The CDR3 is 14 amino acids. V lost 0 bases to trimming and J lost 4 bases, with 13 bases between them. Germline CDR1 reads GTSNPN; CDR2 reads SVGIG (reference sequence).

This clone was recorded once. The rearrangement joins TRBV6-2 or TRBV6-3 to TRBJ2-7; 8 bases are a match to TRBD1. From germline, CDR1 is MNHEY and CDR2 SVGEGT. CDR3 length: 14 residues. With V trimmed by 5 bases and J by 5 bases, 8 bases remained unmatched. CDR3 in amino acids: CASSAWTGSDEQYF. The CDR3 coding sequence is TGTGCCAGCAGTGCCTGGACAGGGAGCGACGAGCAGTACTTC.

The J gene is TRBJ1-2, the V gene TRBV6-5; D is uncertain. Trimming removed 4 bases from V and 4 bases from J, with 13 bases in between. The CDR3 is 14 residues long. Germline values: CDR1 MNHEY, CDR2 SVGAGI. The CDR3 bases are TGTGCCAGCAGTTCCATACAGTCTGGCTATGGCTACACCTTC. It specifies CASSSIQSGYGYTF.

The V gene is TRBV2, the J gene TRBJ2-2, with TRBD1 matching over 8 bases. V was clipped by 2 bases and J by 0 bases; unmatched bases: 2. Germline values: CDR1 SNHLY, CDR2 FYNNEI. CDR3 length: 16 amino acids. DNA for the CDR3: TGTGCCAGCAGTGAACAGGGACAGGCGAACACCGGGGAGCTGTTTTTT. It specifies CASSEQGQANTGELFF. The full variable domain, completed using reference TRBV2 and TRBJ2-2, is EPEVTQTPSHQVTQMGQEVILRCVPISNHLYFYWYRQILGQKVEFLVSFYNNEISEKSEIFDDQFSVERPDGSNFTLKIRSTKLEDSAMYFCASSEQGQANTGELFFGEGSRLTVL.

Remarks on this clone: Different DNA sequences within this sample yield the same CDR3. The chain has TRBV7-9 and TRBJ1-2; D may be TRBD1 (5 bases). V gave up 1 base and J gave up 6 bases, with 6 bases separating them. The V gene's germline CDR1 is SEHNR and CDR2 FQNEAQ (reference sequence). There are 12 residues in the CDR3. This chain's CDR3 is CASSLGGDGYTF. CDR3 bases: TGTGCCAGCAGCTTAGGGGGGGATGGCTACACCTTC.

The rearrangement links TRBV24-1 to TRBJ2-3, with unresolved D. The germline CDR1 and CDR2 sequences are KGHDR and SFDVKD. The V end was cut by 1 base, the J end by 2 bases, with 9 bases between. CDR3 size: 15 residues. The CDR3 spells CATSDFWGSTDTQYF. CDR3 sequence (DNA): TGTGCCACCAGTGATTTTTGGGGTTCCACAGATACGCAGTATTTT.

The V gene is TRBV28, the J gene TRBJ2-3; 7 positions agree with TRBD2. Unmatched junction bases numbered 8, after V lost 7 bases and J lost 1 base. Germline CDR1 and CDR2: MDHEN and SYDVKM. The CDR3 consists of 15 residues. The CDR3 sequence is CASTLAVGGTDTQYF. The CDR3, as DNA: TGTGCCAGCACCCTAGCGGTTGGGGGCACAGATACGCAGTATTTT.

The chain links TRBV11-3 to TRBJ2-7; the match to TRBD2 covers 7 bases. Germline V gene sequence: CDR1 SGHNT, CDR2 YENEEA. The CDR3 has 15 amino acids. The trim removed 0 bases at V and 0 bases at J, leaving 2 bases unmatched. In DNA form, the CDR3 reads TGTGCCAGCAGCTTAGAAGCGGGGAGCTCCTACGAGCAGTACTTC. Its protein product is CASSLEAGSSYEQYF.

The J gene is TRBJ1-1, the V gene TRBV7-9, with D unresolved. This CDR3 has 12 amino acids. CDR1 SEHNR and CDR2 FQNEAQ come from the germline V gene (reference sequence). V lost 7 bases to trimming and J lost 1 base, with 7 bases between them. The CDR3 coding sequence is TGTGCCAGCAACTATGGGAACACTGAAGCTTTCTTT. Residues: CASNYGNTEAFF. Complete variable domain (other parts from reference TRBV7-9 and TRBJ1-1): DTGVSQNPRHKITKRGQNVTFRCDPISEHNRLYWYRQTLGQGPEFLTYFQNEAQLEKSRLLSDRFSAERPKGSFSTLEIQRTEQGDSAMYLCASNYGNTEAFFGQGTRLTVV.

J is TRBJ1-2 and V is TRBV28, with TRBD1 identical over 8 bases. The CDR3 spans 15 residues. CDR1 and CDR2 from the germline V gene are MDHEN and SYDVKM. V lost 6 bases to trimming and J lost 3 bases; unmatched junction nucleotides: 9. The CDR3: CASSSGQGGHYGYTF. The CDR3 nucleotides are TGTGCCAGCAGCTCTGGACAGGGCGGTCACTATGGCTACACCTTC.

V and J are TRBV3-1 (or the pseudogene TRBV3-2) and TRBJ2-7, with 9 bases aligning to TRBD2. The germline V gene has CDR1 LGHDT and CDR2 YNNKEL (reference sequence). This CDR3 contains 15 residues. J gave up 5 bases and V 2 bases, and 7 bases lay outside the gene matches. In DNA, the CDR3 is TGTGCCAGCAGCCAATTAGCGGGGGTGTTGAACGAGCAGTACTTC. Translating it yields CASSQLAGVLNEQYF.

This clone was seen a handful of times. V usage is TRBV3-1 (or the pseudogene TRBV3-2) and J usage is TRBJ2-7; D possibly corresponds to TRBD2 (6 bases). The CDR3 is 14 residues long. Between the trimmed V and J ends, which lost 3 bases and 4 bases, there was a span of 13 bases. Germline V CDR1 and CDR2: LGHDT, YNNKEL (reference sequence). The CDR3 bases are TGTGCCAGCAGCCATTATTCGGGGACTTACGAGCAGTACTTC. It encodes CASSHYSGTYEQYF.

The chain combines TRBV15 with TRBJ2-3; no clear D gene. Germline CDR1 LNHNV, CDR2 YYDKDF (reference sequence). CDR3 length: 13 amino acids. Trimming pared 3 bases from V and 6 bases from J, leaving 10 bases between. CDR3 residues: CATSSFFGDTQYF. The CDR3 nucleotides read TGTGCCACCAGCAGCTTCTTTGGGGATACGCAGTATTTT.

The J gene is TRBJ1-5, the V gene TRBV7-9; 7 nucleotides align to TRBD1. The CDR3 consists of 15 residues. With 1 base clipped from V and 8 bases from J, the junction kept 8 bases outside the gene matches. In germline, CDR1 is SEHNR, CDR2 FQNEAQ (reference sequence). CDR3 amino acids: CASSLGTGEREPQHF. CDR3 coding DNA: TGTGCCAGCAGCTTAGGCACAGGGGAAAGGGAGCCCCAGCATTTT.